Each of the 19 T cell receptor beta chains below was sequenced from the same sample in a study of blood T cell repertoires in COVID-19. Some clones are missing from TCRdb's copy, which holds only in-frame ones; the method was immunoSEQ multiplex PCR. The sample lists around 230,000 clones, over 75% occurring once. Sequencing was performed on peripheral blood. The receptors originated from a woman of 80 years or more with acute or convalescent COVID-19.

V is TRBV5-6 and J is TRBJ1-5; TRBD1 is a possible D gene (6 bases). V was trimmed by 3 bases and J by 5 bases, leaving 15 bases between them. Germline V gene data show CDR1 as SGHDT and CDR2 as YYEEEE. CDR3 length: 15 residues. CDR3 bases: TGTGCCAGCAGCTCAACCAGGGGAGTCCATCAGCCCCAGCATTTT. Its protein is CASSSTRGVHQPQHF.

This clone was recorded only once. The V call is TRBV19, the J call TRBJ1-1, with a tentative D call TRBD1 (6 bases). V was trimmed by 3 bases and J by 4 bases, leaving 15 bases between them. CDR1 and CDR2 from the germline V gene are LNHDA and SQIVND (reference sequence). The CDR3 covers 15 residues. CDR3: CASSILGGWGTEAFF. CDR3 DNA sequence: TGTGCCAGTAGTATTCTTGGGGGCTGGGGCACTGAAGCTTTCTTT.

The chain uses TRBV18 and TRBJ2-3; 7 bases match TRBD2. The CDR3 has 17 residues. J was trimmed by 2 bases and V by 1 base; bases with no gene match: 9. Germline V CDR1 and CDR2: KGHSH, LQKENI. The CDR3 DNA is TGTGCCAGCTCACCACAATCGCCAGCGGGGAACACAGATACGCAGTATTTT. Amino acid sequence: CASSPQSPAGNTDTQYF. Combining the CDR3 with reference TRBV18 and TRBJ2-3 gives the whole variable domain NAGVMQNPRHLVRRRGQEARLRCSPMKGHSHVYWYRQLPEEGLKFMVYLQKENIIDESGMPKERFSAEFPKEGPSILRIQQVVRGDSAAYFCASSPQSPAGNTDTQYFGPGTRLTVL.

This chain connects TRBV28 to TRBJ1-1; 7 nucleotides match TRBD1. J was trimmed by 5 bases and V by 6 bases; bases with no gene match: 9. Germline V gene lookup returns CDR1 MDHEN and CDR2 SYDVKM. This CDR3 has 14 amino acids. The CDR3 sequence: CASSPPARGTEAFF. In nucleotides, the CDR3 is TGTGCCAGCAGCCCCCCAGCCAGGGGGACTGAAGCTTTCTTT. The full variable domain, completed using reference TRBV28 and TRBJ1-1, is DVKVTQSSRYLVKRTGEKVFLECVQDMDHENMFWYRQDPGLGLRLIYFSYDVKMKEKGDIPEGYSVSREKKERFSLILESASTNQTSMYLCASSPPARGTEAFFGQGTRLTVV.

The chain recombines TRBV11-2 with TRBJ1-3; D remains ambiguous. CDR3 size: 18 residues. Per germline, CDR1 SGHAT and CDR2 FQNNGV. V lost 4 bases and J 0 bases, leaving 19 bases between the germline ends. The CDR3 nucleotides read TGTGCCAGCAGCTCGAGAGAGGGTTCCCAAGACTCTGGAAACACCATATATTTT. Encoded protein: CASSSREGSQDSGNTIYF. The complete variable domain, with remaining parts taken from reference TRBV11-2 and TRBJ1-3, reads EAGVAQSPRYKIIEKRQSVAFWCNPISGHATLYWYQQILGQGPKLLIQFQNNGVVDDSQLPKDRFSAERLKGVDSTLKIQPAKLEDSAVYLCASSSREGSQDSGNTIYFGEGSWLTVV.

This clone was observed a few times. This chain links TRBV10-3 with TRBJ2-6; 11 nucleotides align to TRBD1. V shed 0 bases, J shed 3 bases, and the junction held 10 bases outside the gene matches. Per the germline V gene, CDR1 is ENHRY and CDR2 is SYGVKD. The CDR3 extends over 20 amino acids. The CDR3 sequence: CAISESTGTGGQFGANVLTF. The CDR3 DNA is TGTGCCATCAGTGAGTCGACGGGGACAGGGGGTCAGTTTGGGGCCAACGTCCTGACTTTC.

CDR3 coding DNA: TGTGCCAGCAGTGAAGGAGGAGTCGACACTGAAGCTTTCTTT. Translation gives CASSEGGVDTEAFF. The gene calls are TRBV6-1 and TRBJ1-1; D is unclear. With 1 base removed from V and 3 bases from J, the gap between germline ends came to 9 bases. Germline V CDR1 and CDR2: MNHNS, SASEGT. The CDR3 loop spans 14 amino acids.

V is TRBV28 and J is TRBJ2-2; D is unclear. The germline V gene has CDR1 MDHEN and CDR2 SYDVKM. The CDR3 extends over 14 amino acids. The V end lost 7 bases, the J end lost 0 bases, and 9 bases lay between the germline ends. CDR3 protein: CASKVETNTGELFF. CDR3 nucleotide sequence: TGTGCCAGCAAGGTGGAGACGAACACCGGGGAGCTGTTTTTT.

The table lists this clone with a few counts. This chain connects TRBV25-1 to TRBJ1-2; TRBD1 might be the D (6 bases). Germline CDR1 and CDR2: MGHDK and SYGVNS. The CDR3 totals 13 residues. Trimming cost V 8 bases and J 8 bases, with 18 bases left between them. The CDR3 sequence: CASSLPSGVGYTF. The CDR3 coding sequence is TGTGCCAGCTCACTACCCTCAGGGGTAGGCTACACCTTC.

The chain couples TRBV11-3 to TRBJ2-5, with TRBD1 matching 11 bases. After removal of 5 bases from V and 5 bases from J, the junction contained 7 bases not matched to a gene. The CDR3 is made up of 15 amino acids. Per the germline V gene, CDR1 is SGHNT and CDR2 is YENEEA. The CDR3 bases are TGTGCCAGCAGCCCCCGGACAGGGGGCGAGGAGACCCAGTACTTC. It yields the protein CASSPRTGGEETQYF.

The sample holds one count of this clone. This chain joins TRBV5-6 and TRBJ1-2; maybe TRBD1 (6 bases). Germline lookup yields CDR1 SGHDT and CDR2 YYEEEE. CDR3 size: 13 residues. The V end was cut by 3 bases, the J end by 7 bases, with 13 bases between. The CDR3, as DNA: TGTGCCAGCAGCTGGAGACAGGTCCCTGGCTACACCTTC. This gives the protein CASSWRQVPGYTF.

The genes are TRBV7-2 and TRBJ2-5; perhaps TRBD2 as D (6 bases). The CDR3 covers 15 residues. Germline loops: CDR1 SGHTA, CDR2 FQGNSA. V was clipped by 5 bases and J by 2 bases, with 15 bases between them. The CDR3 nucleotides are TGTGCCAGCAGCCCCACTCCGGGACTGCAAGAGACCCAGTACTTC. As protein: CASSPTPGLQETQYF.

The chain employs TRBV28 and TRBJ1-2; weak D call: TRBD1 (6 bases). The CDR3 has 16 residues. The ends were cut back, 3 bases at V and 4 bases at J, with 18 bases in the middle. Germline V CDR1 and CDR2: MDHEN, SYDVKM. The CDR3 protein is CASSLNGQWDAYGYTF. In nucleotides, the CDR3 is TGTGCCAGCAGTTTGAATGGACAGTGGGATGCCTATGGCTACACCTTC.

DNA for the CDR3: TGTGCCAGCAGCCAAGGGACAGACAATCAGCCCCAGCATTTT. Protein product: CASSQGTDNQPQHF. This chain connects TRBV3-1 (or the pseudogene TRBV3-2) to TRBJ1-5, with D tentatively TRBD1 (6 bases). V was shortened by 1 base and J by 3 bases, with 7 bases between the two germline ends. Germline V gene lookup returns CDR1 LGHDT and CDR2 YNNKEL (reference sequence). CDR3 length: 14 amino acids.

The rearrangement joins TRBV7-6 to TRBJ2-2; 10 nucleotides agree with TRBD1. The CDR3 has 15 amino acids. J lost 4 bases, V lost 4 bases, and 3 bases had no gene match. Germline V lookup: CDR1 SGHVS, CDR2 FNYEAQ. The CDR3 nucleotides are TGTGCCAGCAGCTCGACAGGGGGCTTCACCGGGGAGCTGTTTTTT. It encodes CASSSTGGFTGELFF.

This chain joins TRBV18 and TRBJ2-7; 9 bases align to TRBD2. This CDR3 spans 15 amino acids. V was pared by 0 bases and J by 5 bases, with 5 bases of the junction left unmatched. Germline assignment: CDR1 KGHSH and CDR2 LQKENI. CDR3: CASSPPAGGAHEQYF. Written as DNA, the CDR3 is TGTGCCAGCTCACCACCGGCGGGGGGGGCCCACGAGCAGTACTTC.

The chain recombines TRBV27 with TRBJ2-7; TRBD1 agrees at 7 bases. The CDR3 has 16 amino acids. Germline V gene sequence: CDR1 MNHEY, CDR2 SMNVEV (reference sequence). Germline trimming cut 0 bases from V and 2 bases from J; bases unmatched to any gene: 7. The DNA for the CDR3 is TGTGCCAGCAGTTTATCGCCGGGACAGTGGACCTACGAGCAGTACTTC. It yields the protein CASSLSPGQWTYEQYF.

This clone came up once. CDR3: CASSPTGTTNEKLFF. The CDR3, as DNA: TGTGCCAGCAGCCCAACAGGCACAACTAATGAAAAACTGTTTTTT. The rearrangement joins TRBV5-4 to TRBJ1-4; perhaps TRBD1 as D (5 bases). V was clipped by 4 bases and J by 0 bases, with 10 bases between them. CDR3 length equals 15 residues. The germline gives CDR1 SGHNT, CDR2 YYREEE (reference sequence).

The rearrangement uses TRBV6-5 and TRBJ1-4; D is possibly TRBD1 (5 bases). This CDR3 is built from 16 residues. The V end lost 0 bases, the J end lost 4 bases, and 12 bases lay between the germline ends. CDR1 is MNHEY and CDR2 is SVGAGI in the germline V gene. CDR3 sequence reads: CASSYSRGGGNEKLFF. The DNA of the CDR3 is TGTGCCAGCAGTTACTCGAGGGGCGGGGGTAATGAAAAACTGTTTTTT.